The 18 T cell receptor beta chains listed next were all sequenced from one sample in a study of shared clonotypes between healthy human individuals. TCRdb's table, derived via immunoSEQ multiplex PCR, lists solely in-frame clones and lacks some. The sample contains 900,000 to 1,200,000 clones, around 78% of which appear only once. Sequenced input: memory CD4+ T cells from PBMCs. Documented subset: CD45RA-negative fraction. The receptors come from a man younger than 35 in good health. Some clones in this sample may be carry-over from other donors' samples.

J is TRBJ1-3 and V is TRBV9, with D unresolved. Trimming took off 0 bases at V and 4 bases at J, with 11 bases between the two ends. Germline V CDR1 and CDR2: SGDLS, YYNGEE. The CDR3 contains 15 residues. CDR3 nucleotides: TGTGCCAGCAGCGTAGAGGCCCGTGTAGGAAACACCATATATTTT. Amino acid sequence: CASSVEARVGNTIYF.

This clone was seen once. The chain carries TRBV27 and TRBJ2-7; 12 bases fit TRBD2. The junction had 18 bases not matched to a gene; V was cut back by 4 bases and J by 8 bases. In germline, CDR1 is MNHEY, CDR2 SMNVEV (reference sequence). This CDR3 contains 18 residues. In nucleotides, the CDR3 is TGTGCCAGCAGTTCTCTAGCGGGAGGGCCGCAAATTCAAGTGAAGCAGTACTTC. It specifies CASSSLAGGPQIQVKQYF.

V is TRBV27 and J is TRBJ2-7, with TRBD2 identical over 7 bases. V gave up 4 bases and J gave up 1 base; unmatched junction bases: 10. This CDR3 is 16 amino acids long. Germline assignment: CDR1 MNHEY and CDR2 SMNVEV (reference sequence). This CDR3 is CASSSPLTGGSYEQYF. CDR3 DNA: TGTGCCAGCAGTTCACCCCTGACGGGAGGTTCCTACGAGCAGTACTTC.

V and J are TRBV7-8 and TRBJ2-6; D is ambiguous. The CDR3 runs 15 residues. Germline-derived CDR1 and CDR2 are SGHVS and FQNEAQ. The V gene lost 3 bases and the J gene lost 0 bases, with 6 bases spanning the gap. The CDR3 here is CASSLWHSGANVLTF. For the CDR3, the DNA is TGTGCCAGCAGCTTGTGGCACTCTGGGGCCAACGTCCTGACTTTC.

The CDR3 DNA sequence: TGTGCCAGTAGTAAGACTAGCGGGAGGGCCGGGTCCTACAATGAGCAGTTCTTC. This translates into CASSKTSGRAGSYNEQFF. The chain combines TRBV19 with TRBJ2-1; 14 bases are shared with TRBD2. Germline-derived CDR1 and CDR2 are LNHDA and SQIVND (reference sequence). The CDR3 is 18 residues long. V shed 4 bases and J 1 base; nucleotides not matched to a gene: 6.

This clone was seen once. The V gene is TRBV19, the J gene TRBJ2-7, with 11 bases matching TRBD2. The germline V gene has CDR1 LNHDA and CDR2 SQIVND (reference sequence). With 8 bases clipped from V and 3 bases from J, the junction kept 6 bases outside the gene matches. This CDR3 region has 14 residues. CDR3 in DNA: TGTGCCAGTTCGTTTAGCGGGAGGGTCTACGAGCAGTACTTC. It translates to CASSFSGRVYEQYF.

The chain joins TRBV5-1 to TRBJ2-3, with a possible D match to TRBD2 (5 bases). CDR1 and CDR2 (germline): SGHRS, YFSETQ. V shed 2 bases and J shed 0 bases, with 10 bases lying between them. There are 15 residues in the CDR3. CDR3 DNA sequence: TGCGCCAGCAGCTTAGCGGCCACTAGCACAGATACGCAGTATTTT. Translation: CASSLAATSTDTQYF.

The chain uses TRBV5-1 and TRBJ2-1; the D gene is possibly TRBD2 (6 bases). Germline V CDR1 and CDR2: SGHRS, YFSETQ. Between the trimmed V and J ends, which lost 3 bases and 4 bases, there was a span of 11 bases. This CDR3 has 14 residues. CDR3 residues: CASSWSGTYNEQFF. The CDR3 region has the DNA TGCGCCAGCAGCTGGAGTGGGACTTACAATGAGCAGTTCTTC.

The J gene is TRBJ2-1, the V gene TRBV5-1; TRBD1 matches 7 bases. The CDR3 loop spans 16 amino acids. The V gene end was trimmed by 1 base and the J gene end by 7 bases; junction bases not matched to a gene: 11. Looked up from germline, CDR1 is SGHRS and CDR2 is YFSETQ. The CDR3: CASSLTTGDVSNEQFF. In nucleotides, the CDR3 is TGCGCCAGCAGCTTGACCACAGGGGACGTATCAAATGAGCAGTTCTTC.

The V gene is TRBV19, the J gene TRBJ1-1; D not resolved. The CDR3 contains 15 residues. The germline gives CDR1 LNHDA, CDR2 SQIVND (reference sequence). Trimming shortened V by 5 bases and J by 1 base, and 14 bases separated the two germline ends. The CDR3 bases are TGTGCCAGTAGTGTCTTCGCGTCGGGGAACACTGAAGCTTTCTTT. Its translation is CASSVFASGNTEAFF.

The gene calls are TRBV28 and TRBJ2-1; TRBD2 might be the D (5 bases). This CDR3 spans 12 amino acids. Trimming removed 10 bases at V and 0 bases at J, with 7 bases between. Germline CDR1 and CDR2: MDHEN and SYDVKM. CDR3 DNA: TGTGCCATCGGAGGCTCCTACAATGAGCAGTTCTTC. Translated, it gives CAIGGSYNEQFF.

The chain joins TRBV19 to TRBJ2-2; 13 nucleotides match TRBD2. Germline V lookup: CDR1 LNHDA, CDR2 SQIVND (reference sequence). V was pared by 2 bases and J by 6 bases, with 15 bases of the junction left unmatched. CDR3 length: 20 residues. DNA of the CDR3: TGTGCCAGTAGTATATTTGGGTTCCCGGGACTAGCGGGATACTCCGGGGAGCTGTTTTTT. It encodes CASSIFGFPGLAGYSGELFF.

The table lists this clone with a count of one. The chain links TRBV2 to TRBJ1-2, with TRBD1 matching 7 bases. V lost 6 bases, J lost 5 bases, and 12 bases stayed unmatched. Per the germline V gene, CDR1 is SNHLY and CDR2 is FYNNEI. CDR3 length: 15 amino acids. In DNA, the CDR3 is TGTGCCAGCAGCGGACTCCTGACAGGGCGTTATGGCTACACCTTC. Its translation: CASSGLLTGRYGYTF.

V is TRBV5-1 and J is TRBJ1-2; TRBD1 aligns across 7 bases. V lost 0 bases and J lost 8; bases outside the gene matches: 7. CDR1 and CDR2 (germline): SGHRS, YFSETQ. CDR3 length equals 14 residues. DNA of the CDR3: TGCGCCAGCAGCTTGGCCGACAGGGCGGGAGGCTACACCTTC. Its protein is CASSLADRAGGYTF.

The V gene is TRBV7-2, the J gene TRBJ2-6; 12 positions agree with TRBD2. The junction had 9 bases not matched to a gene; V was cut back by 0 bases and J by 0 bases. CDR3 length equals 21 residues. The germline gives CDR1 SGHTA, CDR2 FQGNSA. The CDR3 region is CASSLALASGRAYSGANVLTF. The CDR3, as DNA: TGTGCCAGCAGCTTAGCTTTGGCTAGCGGGAGGGCCTACTCTGGGGCCAACGTCCTGACTTTC.

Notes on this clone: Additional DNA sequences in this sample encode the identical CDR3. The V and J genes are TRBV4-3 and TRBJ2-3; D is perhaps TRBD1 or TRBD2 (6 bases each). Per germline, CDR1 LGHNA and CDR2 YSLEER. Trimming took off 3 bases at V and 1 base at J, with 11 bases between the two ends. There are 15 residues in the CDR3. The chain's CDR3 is CASSQRGVGTDTQYF. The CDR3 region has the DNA TGCGCCAGCAGCCAGAGGGGGGTTGGCACAGATACGCAGTATTTT.

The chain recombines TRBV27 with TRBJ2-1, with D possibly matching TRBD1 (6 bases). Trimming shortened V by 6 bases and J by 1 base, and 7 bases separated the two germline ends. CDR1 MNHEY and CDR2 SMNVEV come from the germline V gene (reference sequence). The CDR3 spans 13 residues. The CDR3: CASSDRSYNEQFF. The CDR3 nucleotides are TGTGCCAGCAGCGACAGGTCCTACAATGAGCAGTTCTTC.

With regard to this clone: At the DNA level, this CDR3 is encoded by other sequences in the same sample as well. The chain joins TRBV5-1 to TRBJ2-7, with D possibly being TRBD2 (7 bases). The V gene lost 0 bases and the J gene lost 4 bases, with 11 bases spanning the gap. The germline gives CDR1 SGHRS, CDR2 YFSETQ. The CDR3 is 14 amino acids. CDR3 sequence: CASSLAGGDYEQYF. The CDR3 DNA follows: TGCGCCAGCAGCTTGGCGGGGGGCGATTACGAGCAGTACTTC.